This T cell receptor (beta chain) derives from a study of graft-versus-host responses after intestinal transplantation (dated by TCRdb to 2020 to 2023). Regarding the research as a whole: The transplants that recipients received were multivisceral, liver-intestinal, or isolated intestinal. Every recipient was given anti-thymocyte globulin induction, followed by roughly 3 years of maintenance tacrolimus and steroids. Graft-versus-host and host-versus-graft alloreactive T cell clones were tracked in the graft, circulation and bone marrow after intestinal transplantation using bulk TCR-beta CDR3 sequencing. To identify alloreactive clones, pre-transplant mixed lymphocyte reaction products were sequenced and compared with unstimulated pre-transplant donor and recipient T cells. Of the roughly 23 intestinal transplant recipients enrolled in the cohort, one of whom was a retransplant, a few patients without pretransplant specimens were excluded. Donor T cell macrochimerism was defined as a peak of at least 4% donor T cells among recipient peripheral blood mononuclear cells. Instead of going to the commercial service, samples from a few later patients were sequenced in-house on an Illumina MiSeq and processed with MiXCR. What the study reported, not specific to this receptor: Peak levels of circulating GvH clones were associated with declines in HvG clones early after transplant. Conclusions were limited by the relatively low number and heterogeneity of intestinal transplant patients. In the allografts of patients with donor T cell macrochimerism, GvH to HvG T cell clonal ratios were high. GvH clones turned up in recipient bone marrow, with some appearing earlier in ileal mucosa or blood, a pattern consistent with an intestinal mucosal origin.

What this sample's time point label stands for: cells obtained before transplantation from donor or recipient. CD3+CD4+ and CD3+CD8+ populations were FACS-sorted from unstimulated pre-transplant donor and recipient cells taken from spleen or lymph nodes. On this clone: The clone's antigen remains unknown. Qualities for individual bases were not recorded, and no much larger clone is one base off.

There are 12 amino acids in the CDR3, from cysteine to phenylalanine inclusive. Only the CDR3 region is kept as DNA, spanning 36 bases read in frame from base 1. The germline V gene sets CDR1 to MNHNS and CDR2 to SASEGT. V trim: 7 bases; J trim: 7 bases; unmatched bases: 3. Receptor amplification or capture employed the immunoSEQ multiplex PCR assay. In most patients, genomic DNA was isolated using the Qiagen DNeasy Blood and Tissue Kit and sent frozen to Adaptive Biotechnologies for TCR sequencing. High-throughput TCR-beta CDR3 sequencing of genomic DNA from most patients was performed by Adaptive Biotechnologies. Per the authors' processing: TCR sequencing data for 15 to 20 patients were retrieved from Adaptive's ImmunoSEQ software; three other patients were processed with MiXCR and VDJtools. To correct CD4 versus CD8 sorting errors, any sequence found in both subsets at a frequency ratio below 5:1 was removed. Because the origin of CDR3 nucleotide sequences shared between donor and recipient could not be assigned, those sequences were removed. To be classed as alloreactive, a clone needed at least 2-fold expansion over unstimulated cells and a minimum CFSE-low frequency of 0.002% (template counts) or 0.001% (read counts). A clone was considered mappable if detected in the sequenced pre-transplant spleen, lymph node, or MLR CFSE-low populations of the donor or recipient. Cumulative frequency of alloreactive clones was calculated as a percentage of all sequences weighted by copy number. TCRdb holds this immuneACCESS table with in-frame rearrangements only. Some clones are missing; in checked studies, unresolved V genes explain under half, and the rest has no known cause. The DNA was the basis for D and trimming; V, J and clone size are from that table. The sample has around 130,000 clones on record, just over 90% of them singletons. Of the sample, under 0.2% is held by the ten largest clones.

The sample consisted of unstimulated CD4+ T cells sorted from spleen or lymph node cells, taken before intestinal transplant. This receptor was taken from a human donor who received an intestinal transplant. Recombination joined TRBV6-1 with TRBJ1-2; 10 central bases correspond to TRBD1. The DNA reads TGTGCCAGCACTGACAGGGGGCGTGGCTACACCTTC. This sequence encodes CASTDRGRGYTF.